A single TCR beta chain is shown here with its context. Its antigen is currently unknown. Here immunoSEQ multiplex PCR was the method, and the copy in TCRdb shows in-frame clones only, minus some. The table records roughly 120,000 clones, 85% to 95% of them present only once. This sample stems from a study of T cell responses to AZD1222 COVID-19 vaccine. Study-level results: Seropositivity was recorded at baseline in only 6 or 7 AZD1222 recipients. Spike-specific TCR repertoires showed rising breadth and depth after two AZD1222 doses. White British people made up most donors, females outnumbered males, and clonal diversity was possibly underestimated. None of the repertoires were sampled until the peak T cell response had passed.

V was pared by 6 bases and J by 5 bases, with 10 bases between. CDR1 SQVTM and CDR2 ANQGSEA come from the germline V gene. CDR3 length equals 11 residues. The chain recombines TRBV29-1 with TRBJ1-2; D unresolved. The source is an adult in good health. The sequencing here drew on peripheral blood, taken on day 0 of AZD1222 vaccination. The CDR3 loop is CSVRSGYGYTF. DNA of the CDR3: TGCAGCGTCCGAAGTGGGTATGGCTACACCTTC. Together with reference TRBV29-1 and TRBJ1-2, the CDR3 gives the full variable domain: SAVISQKPSRDICQRGTSLTIQCQVDSQVTMMFWYRQQPGQSLTLIATANQGSEATYESGFVIDKFPISRPNLTFSTLTVSNMSPEDSSIYLCSVRSGYGYTFGSGTRLTVV.